Presented here are 8 T cell receptor beta chains from one specimen sequenced in a study of OX40 agonist ivuxolimab in advanced cancers. Assay: immunoSEQ multiplex PCR; the TCRdb copy retains only in-frame clones and omits some. The data hold 70,000 or so clones, with 80% to 85% observed a single time. The sample in question was CD4+ or CD8+ T cells sorted from blood, obtained in a trial of the OX40 agonist ivuxolimab. Source of these receptors: an adult with an advanced solid tumor such as melanoma, head and neck, liver or kidney cancer.

This clone has a single count. CDR3 sequence reads: CASSFTGGIGKTQYF. CDR3 coding DNA: TGTGCCAGCAGCTTCACAGGGGGAATAGGGAAGACCCAGTACTTC. The rearrangement joins TRBV11-3 to TRBJ2-5, with TRBD1 matching over 8 bases. Germline V gene data show CDR1 as SGHNT and CDR2 as YENEEA. The V gene end was trimmed by 3 bases and the J gene end by 6 bases; junction bases not matched to a gene: 9. The CDR3 loop spans 15 amino acids. Full variable domain (remainder filled in from reference TRBV11-3 and TRBJ2-5): EAGVVQSPRYKIIEKKQPVAFWCNPISGHNTLYWYLQNLGQGPELLIRYENEEAVDDSQLPKDRFSAERLKGVDSTLKIQPAELGDSAVYLCASSFTGGIGKTQYFGPGTRLLVL.

This clone was recorded once. The genes are TRBV9 and TRBJ1-3, with 11 nucleotides matching TRBD1. Germline CDR1 and CDR2: SGDLS and YYNGEE. The CDR3 is 15 residues long. V shed 4 bases, J shed 4 bases, and the junction held 4 bases outside the gene matches. For the CDR3, the DNA is TGTGCCAGCAGCACTAGGACAGGGGGCGGAAACACCATATATTTT. Translation: CASSTRTGGGNTIYF. Based on the CDR3 plus reference TRBV9 and TRBJ1-3, the full variable domain is DSGVTQTPKHLITATGQRVTLRCSPRSGDLSVYWYQQSLDQGLQFLIQYYNGEERAKGNILERFSAQQFPDLHSELNLSSLELGDSALYFCASSTRTGGGNTIYFGEGSWLTVV.

The rearrangement uses TRBV10-3 and TRBJ2-2, with a weak D call TRBD1 (6 bases). V lost 9 bases and J lost 4, with 18 bases in between. This CDR3 has 15 residues. The V gene's germline CDR1 is ENHRY and CDR2 SYGVKD. CDR3 sequence: CAMFTGSVGTGELFF. The CDR3 bases are TGTGCCATGTTTACAGGGAGCGTCGGCACCGGGGAGCTGTTTTTT.

This clone came up once. CDR3 in amino acids: CASSLQGADTQYF. The CDR3 DNA reads TGTGCCAGCAGCTTACAGGGTGCAGATACGCAGTATTTT. The gene calls are TRBV7-8 and TRBJ2-3; D might be TRBD1 (5 bases). The CDR3 is made up of 13 amino acids. V was pared by 2 bases and J by 4 bases, with 7 bases between. CDR1 is SGHVS and CDR2 is FQNEAQ in the germline V gene. Full variable domain (remainder filled in from reference TRBV7-8 and TRBJ2-3): GAGVSQSPRYKVAKRGQDVALRCDPISGHVSLFWYQQALGQGPEFLTYFQNEAQLDKSGLPSDRFFAERPEGSVSTLKIQRTQQEDSAVYLCASSLQGADTQYFGPGTRLTVL.

As concerns this clone: At one of its ends the junction is not consistent with the germline gene, which may arise from a read error. CDR3 bases: TGCGCCAGCAGCCAGGACAGGCTTAGAGAGGCCCAGTACTTC. It is translated as CASSQDRLREAQYF. This chain links TRBV4-1 with TRBJ2-5, with 7 bases fitting TRBD1. The CDR3 covers 14 residues. Germline V gives CDR1 MGHRA, CDR2 YSYEKL.

The chain is built from TRBV5-4 and TRBJ2-1; maybe TRBD1 (6 bases). V was pared by 4 bases and J by 0 bases, with 11 bases between. In germline, CDR1 is SGHNT, CDR2 YYREEE (reference sequence). This CDR3 spans 15 amino acids. CDR3 sequence reads: CASSLQGGSYNEQFF. DNA for the CDR3: TGTGCCAGCAGCCTACAGGGCGGCTCCTACAATGAGCAGTTCTTC.

The J gene is TRBJ1-1, the V gene TRBV18; D not certain. The CDR3 contains 11 residues. Trimming took off 6 bases at V and 2 bases at J, with 4 bases between the two ends. Germline CDR1 is KGHSH and CDR2 is LQKENI. The CDR3 protein is CASSSNTEAFF. The DNA of the CDR3 is TGTGCCAGCTCCTCAAACACTGAAGCTTTCTTT.

This clone was seen only a few times. This chain connects TRBV7-3 to TRBJ2-3, with D possibly TRBD2 on 6 matching bases. The CDR3 extends over 17 amino acids. Germline values: CDR1 SGHTA, CDR2 FQGTGA. Trimming took 5 bases from V and 0 from J, leaving 18 bases between them. In nucleotides, the CDR3 is TGTGCCAGCAGCCCAAAGACGTTAGGAGGGAGCACAGATACGCAGTATTTT. Its protein is CASSPKTLGGSTDTQYF.